This TCR beta chain was obtained from a study of regulatory T cells in long-lasting Graves disease. Whole-study results and caveats: Those with persistent Graves' had less TCR diversity than newly diagnosed patients.

The table lists this clonotype with many counts. Its target is not known. The time point was: newly diagnosed GD, antithyroid drugs for less than 3 months. RNA from PBMCs was the source of the TCR library. Trimming pared 5 bases from V and 5 bases from J, leaving 18 bases between. The germline V gene has CDR1 MDHEN and CDR2 SYDVKM. The CDR3 consists of 15 residues. Arm-PCR of CDR3 regions and iRepertoire HTBI primers were used to build TCR beta libraries. TCRdb re-derived calls from the multiplex PCR reads in MiXCR, one entry per CDR3 protein. The sample lists fewer than 650,000 distinct CDR3 sequences; roughly 15% were seen once. These data were likewise used in another study, on T cells in Graves' hyperthyroidism and ophthalmopathy. That source reports: Orbital computed tomography, thyroid ultrasound, serum thyroxine and TRAb, and clinical symptoms together informed the diagnoses. Median prediction lead before ophthalmopathy onset was 5 to 7 months with the model.

This sample comprised peripheral blood mononuclear cells (PBMCs), obtained at new diagnosis, from a patient treated with antithyroid drugs. The sequence came from a young woman with Graves disease. The rearrangement joins TRBV28 to TRBJ2-5; perhaps TRBD1 as D (6 bases). The chain's CDR3 is CASSLTTAGEETQYF. CDR3 DNA: TGTGCCAGCAGTCTAACCACAGCAGGGGAGGAGACCCAGTACTTC.